This T cell receptor (beta chain) derives from a study of beta chain features in type 1 diabetes (dated by TCRdb to between 2018 and 2020). With regard to the full study: No differences in mean age, gender distribution, total cell number or subset yield were found between patients and healthy donors. A total of about 110 million sorted cells were examined across all samples, and the number of cells per subset was strongly correlated with RNA yield. In the study, recently diagnosed type 1 diabetes patients and matched healthy donors were compared on the TCRB repertoires of their sorted circulating CD4+ T cell subsets. Naive and central memory subsets were obtained from all 28 donors, but regulatory and stem cell-like memory subsets were isolated from only 8 patients and about 8 healthy donors. Overall results and qualifications from the work: Type 1 diabetes patients showed a moderate but significant shortening of TCRB CDR3 length in all four CD4+ subsets. Fewer insertions and more nucleotide deletions at VDJ recombination sites were observed in patients with type 1 diabetes, implying thymic rearrangement abnormalities. PCR may preferentially amplify shorter templates, but because patient and control samples were amplified and corrected together, any resulting skew would affect both groups equally. Because cDNA was sequenced instead of genomic DNA, activated cells with high expression could be over-represented, although the groups did not differ in activation or CD3 levels. HLA sub-analyses involved small numbers of individuals, so any influence of HLA type on TCRB rearrangement remained unresolved. Naive, central memory and regulatory TCRB repertoires appeared to be more alike among patients than among healthy donors.

Reading from cysteine to phenylalanine, the CDR3 counts 15 amino acids. Only the CDR3 region is kept as DNA, spanning 45 bases read in frame from base 1. From V the trimming removes 0 bases and from J it removes 7 bases, while the gene matches leave 5 bases of the junction unaccounted for. The germline V gene (reference sequence) provides CDR1 SEHNR and CDR2 FQNEAQ. The entire amount of isolated RNA was reverse transcribed using the High Capacity cDNA Reverse Transcription Kit, so the sequenced TCRB transcripts were expressed ones. For stem cell-like memory T cell samples, survey-depth immunoSEQ sequencing was used, averaging about 990,000 total reads per sample. Sorted cells were lysed in RLT buffer, and RNA was extracted using DNase-treated RNeasy Micro or Mini kits according to cell number. To prevent cross-contamination, every cell subset was processed on its own, while patient and healthy donor samples were processed together. The immunoSEQ multiplex PCR was used to amplify TCRB sequences from cDNA, generating 87-bp fragments that spanned the CDR3 region. The amplicons were sequenced using the Illumina HiSeq platform. The paper's processing steps were these. Synthetic template baselines were used to correct PCR bias computationally, reads within Hamming distance 2 were collapsed together, and singletons that could not be merged were discarded. Reads were aligned against IMGT so that V, D and J genes, CDR3 length and insertions or deletions at six rearrangement sites could be assigned. Within each subset, clonotype counts were normalized to sorted cell number, and only after that were true diversity and Gini coefficients computed with the tcR R package. Repertoire sharing was quantified using the overlap coefficient calculated on TCRB nucleotide sequences. Entries here come from immuneACCESS through TCRdb and include only in-frame sequences with V and J called. Some clones fail to appear in such tables; in the studies checked, an unresolved V gene covers under half of the shortfall, and the cause of the remainder is unknown. For V, J and clone size, that table is used; D and trimming come from the DNA. This sample has 90,000 to 110,000 clones in its table, and 30% to 40% of those were observed once. The ten largest clones add up to roughly 0.059% of the sample.

Each donor gave one peripheral blood draw, approximately 110 mL on average, collected into heparinised tubes. A BD FACSAria II and a panel including CD45RO, CCR7, CD25, CD127, CD95 and CD27 were used to sort naive, central memory, regulatory and stem cell-like memory CD4+ T cells. All sorted populations exceeded 98% purity. PBMCs were isolated right away by Lymphoprep density gradient centrifugation and were stained directly, without culture. So that batch effects would be minimized, each experiment stained and sorted samples in pairs, pairing one healthy donor with one patient. In regard to this clone: This clone's antigen is unknown. Base quality data are lacking; no much larger clone is found one base away.

Sequenced sample: stem cell memory CD4+ T cells from blood. The sample's cell subset or site label is to be understood as: stem cell-like memory CD4+ T cells. Rearrangement joined TRBV7-9 to TRBJ2-2; TRBD2 agrees with 7 junctional bases. This sequence originates from a woman aged 18-29 years in good health. The CDR3 protein sequence reads: CASSLATGGVGELFF. The sequenced DNA is TGTGCCAGCAGCTTAGCCACGGGAGGAGTCGGGGAGCTGTTTTTT.